The clone carrying this T cell receptor (beta chain) came up a few times. Its antigen is as yet unknown. This sample is drawn from a study of beta chain features in type 1 diabetes. Regarding the study as a whole: TCRB rearrangement may or may not be influenced by HLA type; here this remained unresolved. More deletions and fewer insertions at VDJ junctions were found in patients with type 1 diabetes. Patients with Type 1 diabetes showed moderately but significantly shorter TCRB CDR3s in all four CD4+ subsets.

Of the isolated RNA, all was reverse transcribed, and so the sequenced material was expressed TCRB transcripts. Repertoires were generated with immunoSEQ multiplex PCR, while TCRdb's copy carries only in-frame clones and drops some. The sample contains around 600,000 clones, over 10% of which appear only once. Germline V gene lookup returns CDR1 SGDLS and CDR2 YYNGEE. The CDR3 is 15 residues long. Between the trimmed V and J ends, which lost 5 bases and 4 bases, there was a span of 17 bases. One heparinised blood draw averaging about 116 mL was given by each donor. The origin of this receptor is a man younger than 45 with type 1 diabetes. The sequenced sample consisted of naive CD4+ T cells from blood. The gene calls are TRBV9 and TRBJ2-3, with D unclear. The CDR3: CASRRTPLGADTQYF. The CDR3 DNA follows: TGTGCCAGCAGAAGGACCCCCCTAGGAGCAGATACGCAGTATTTT. Full variable domain (remainder filled in from reference TRBV9 and TRBJ2-3): DSGVTQTPKHLITATGQRVTLRCSPRSGDLSVYWYQQSLDQGLQFLIQYYNGEERAKGNILERFSAQQFPDLHSELNLSSLELGDSALYFCASRRTPLGADTQYFGPGTRLTVL.